Listed here are 3 T cell receptor beta chains from one sample, sequenced in a study of T cell repertoires in aging, cancer and after chemotherapy. Peripheral blood genomic DNA, not sorted cells or RNA, was the template. A mixed TRB-A/B primer pool amplified rearranged TRB by multiplex touch-down PCR. TCRdb re-called the multiplex PCR reads with MiXCR, one entry per CDR3 protein. The table has 1,000 or so distinct CDR3 sequences, roughly a quarter seen once. Sequencing was carried out using blood. The receptors here all came from a human donor with a blood cancer.

The chain uses TRBV10-3 and TRBJ2-1; the match to TRBD2 covers 13 bases. Trimming removed 7 bases from V and 8 bases from J; junction bases left unmatched: 11. Germline CDR1 ENHRY, CDR2 SYGVKD. This CDR3 is 16 amino acids long. The CDR3, as DNA: TGTGCCATCACTACTCCGGGACTAGCGGGAAAGGATGAGCAGTTCTTC. This sequence encodes CAITTPGLAGKDEQFF.

This clonotype rates as large. The DNA of the CDR3 is TGTGCCAGCAACAGGGGGCAAGAGACCCAGTACTTC. Translation: CASNRGQETQYF. The chain uses TRBV5-6 and TRBJ2-5; 8 bases line up with TRBD1. There are 12 residues in the CDR3. Germline CDR1 SGHDT, CDR2 YYEEEE. With 6 bases clipped from V and 2 bases from J, the junction kept 0 bases outside the gene matches.

A few counts support this clonotype. This sequence joins TRBV27 and TRBJ2-4, with a tentative D call TRBD1 (7 bases). The CDR3 is made up of 14 amino acids. CDR1 is MNHEY and CDR2 is SMNVEV in the germline V gene (reference sequence). V was trimmed by 8 bases and J by 6 bases, leaving 17 bases between them. The CDR3 DNA is TGTGCCAGCTTAGGAGGGGACAGAGGAAACATTCAGTACTTC. Encoded protein: CASLGGDRGNIQYF.